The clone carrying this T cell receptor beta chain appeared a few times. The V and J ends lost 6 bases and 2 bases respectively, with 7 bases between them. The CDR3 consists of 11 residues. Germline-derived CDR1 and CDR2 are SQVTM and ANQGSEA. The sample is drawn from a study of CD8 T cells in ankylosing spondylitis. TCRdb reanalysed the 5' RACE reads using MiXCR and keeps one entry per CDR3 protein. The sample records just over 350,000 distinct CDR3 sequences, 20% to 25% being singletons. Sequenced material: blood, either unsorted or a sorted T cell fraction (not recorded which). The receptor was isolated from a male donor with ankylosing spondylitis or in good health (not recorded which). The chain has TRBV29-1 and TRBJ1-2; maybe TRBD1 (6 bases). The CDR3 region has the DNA TGCAGCGTCACAGGGAACTATGGCTACACCTTC. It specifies CSVTGNYGYTF.